Below are 20 T cell receptor beta chains sequenced from a single sample in a study of tumor-infiltrating lymphocytes in localized non-small cell lung cancer. The method was immunoSEQ multiplex PCR; TCRdb's version includes in-frame clones alone and lacks a portion of them. The sample consists of about 24,000 clones, 50% to 70% of them appearing once. The sample taken for sequencing was lung tumor tissue. These TCRs come from a human donor with non-small cell lung cancer.

This chain links TRBV27 with TRBJ2-7, with 9 positions matching TRBD2. The CDR3 has 16 residues. V lost 4 bases, J lost 4 bases, and 11 bases stayed unmatched. Germline CDR1 MNHEY, CDR2 SMNVEV (reference sequence). CDR3 loop: CASSSLGAGGRYEQYF. In nucleotides, the CDR3 is TGTGCCAGCAGTTCCCTAGGGGCGGGAGGGCGTTACGAGCAGTACTTC.

CDR3 sequence (DNA): TGTGCCAGTAGTATTGATGGTGTACGGCATGAGCAGTTCTTC. Its translation is CASSIDGVRHEQFF. The V gene is TRBV19, the J gene TRBJ2-1; D not resolved. V was trimmed by 3 bases and J by 8 bases, leaving 14 bases between them. From germline, CDR1 is LNHDA and CDR2 SQIVND (reference sequence). This CDR3 is 14 amino acids long.

The chain employs TRBV23-1 and TRBJ1-2; D gene ambiguous. TRBV23-1 is given ORF status, its function remaining uncertain. The CDR3 is made up of 13 amino acids. Trimming pared 4 bases from V and 2 bases from J, leaving 8 bases between. CDR3 sequence: CASSRHPNYGYTF. In DNA form, the CDR3 reads TGCGCCAGCAGTCGACATCCCAACTATGGCTACACCTTC.

Comment on this clone: Compared with germline, one end of the junction differs, possibly owing to a read error. This sequence joins TRBV2 and TRBJ1-1, with D unclear. The germline V gene has CDR1 SNHLY and CDR2 FYNNEI. The CDR3 consists of 11 residues. In nucleotides, the CDR3 is TGTGCCTGCATGGTGAACACTGAAACTTTCTTT. It is translated as CACMVNTETFF.

This clone was seen a handful of times. This chain joins TRBV19 and TRBJ1-1, with D unresolved. The CDR3 has 11 residues. V was pared by 7 bases and J by 3 bases, with 6 bases between. The germline V gene has CDR1 LNHDA and CDR2 SQIVND (reference sequence). In DNA form, the CDR3 reads TGTGCCAGTATGATGGACACTGAAGCTTTCTTT. The encoded protein is CASMMDTEAFF.

V usage is TRBV4-2 and J usage is TRBJ2-1, with TRBD1 matching over 9 bases. V lost 4 bases to trimming and J lost 2 bases; unmatched junction nucleotides: 3. CDR3 length equals 15 residues. From germline, CDR1 is LGHNA and CDR2 YNFKEQ. The CDR3 protein is CASSRGTGTYNEQFF. In DNA form, the CDR3 reads TGTGCCAGCAGCCGCGGGACAGGGACCTACAATGAGCAGTTCTTC.

The chain uses TRBV7-2 and TRBJ2-1; no reliable D call. CDR3 length: 15 residues. The germline CDR1 and CDR2 sequences are SGHTA and FQGNSA. V was cut by 1 base and J by 0 bases, with 7 bases left in between. DNA for the CDR3: TGTGCCAGCAGCTTAGGACCGGTCTCCTACAATGAGCAGTTCTTC. Protein sequence: CASSLGPVSYNEQFF.

V is TRBV2 and J is TRBJ1-1, with a weak D call TRBD1 (6 bases). The CDR3 covers 13 residues. Germline CDR1 is SNHLY and CDR2 is FYNNEI. With 6 bases removed from V and 7 bases from J, the gap between germline ends came to 15 bases. DNA for the CDR3: TGTGCCAGCAGGCCACAGGGTAAGGGTGAAGCTTTCTTT. Translating it yields CASRPQGKGEAFF. Full variable domain (missing parts from reference TRBV2 and TRBJ1-1): EPEVTQTPSHQVTQMGQEVILRCVPISNHLYFYWYRQILGQKVEFLVSFYNNEISEKSEIFDDQFSVERPDGSNFTLKIRSTKLEDSAMYFCASRPQGKGEAFFGQGTRLTVV.

In this sample, this clone turned up a few times. The rearrangement uses TRBV27 and TRBJ1-1; the match to TRBD1 covers 7 bases. There are 12 residues in the CDR3. The germline gives CDR1 MNHEY, CDR2 SMNVEV (reference sequence). V lost 3 bases and J lost 10; bases outside the gene matches: 5. CDR3 amino acids: CASSFRQGRAFF. Written as DNA, the CDR3 is TGTGCCAGCAGTTTCCGACAGGGACGAGCTTTCTTT.

The J gene is TRBJ1-3, the V gene TRBV9, with a tentative D call TRBD1 (5 bases). The V end was cut by 0 bases, the J end by 2 bases, with 9 bases between. The germline gives CDR1 SGDLS, CDR2 YYNGEE. CDR3 length: 15 amino acids. CDR3 amino acids: CASSVGGNTGNTIYF. CDR3 in DNA: TGTGCCAGCAGCGTAGGGGGGAATACTGGAAACACCATATATTTT. The full variable domain, rest sourced from reference TRBV9 and TRBJ1-3, is DSGVTQTPKHLITATGQRVTLRCSPRSGDLSVYWYQQSLDQGLQFLIQYYNGEERAKGNILERFSAQQFPDLHSELNLSSLELGDSALYFCASSVGGNTGNTIYFGEGSWLTVV.

As DNA, the CDR3 is TGTGCCAGCAGCTTAGCGTTAGGAGCGCGAGAGACCCAGTACTTC. This translates into CASSLALGARETQYF. This chain links TRBV7-9 with TRBJ2-5; no definite D call. Germline V CDR1 and CDR2: SEHNR, FQNEAQ (reference sequence). Trimming shortened V by 0 bases and J by 4 bases, and 12 bases separated the two germline ends. The CDR3 contains 15 residues.

The chain employs TRBV9 and TRBJ2-2, with 8 bases aligning to TRBD2. The CDR3 has 16 amino acids. Germline CDR1 is SGDLS and CDR2 is YYNGEE. The ends lost 1 base at V and 1 base at J; junction bases unmatched: 3. The CDR3 nucleotides are TGTGCCAGCAGCGTAAGTCTAGCGGGGAACACCGGGGAGCTGTTTTTT. Translation: CASSVSLAGNTGELFF.

The chain employs TRBV7-3 and TRBJ2-2; D is unresolved. V was trimmed by 5 bases and J by 0 bases, leaving 16 bases between them. The CDR3 is 17 residues long. Germline V gene data show CDR1 as SGHTA and CDR2 as FQGTGA. The CDR3 loop is CASSVRPTAPNTGELFF. The CDR3, as DNA: TGTGCCAGCAGCGTCCGCCCCACGGCCCCGAACACCGGGGAGCTGTTTTTT. Based on the CDR3 plus reference TRBV7-3 and TRBJ2-2, the full variable domain is GAGVSQTPSNKVTEKGKYVELRCDPISGHTALYWYRQSLGQGPEFLIYFQGTGAADDSGLPNDRFFAVRPEGSVSTLKIQRTERGDSAVYLCASSVRPTAPNTGELFFGEGSRLTVL.

This clone has only a few counts. The rearrangement uses TRBV15 and TRBJ1-4; 9 bases map to TRBD1. Looked up from germline, CDR1 is LNHNV and CDR2 is YYDKDF (reference sequence). The CDR3 totals 17 residues. The ends lost 3 bases at V and 0 bases at J; junction bases unmatched: 5. In DNA, the CDR3 is TGTGCCACCAGCAGCGACAGGGGGAGGTCAACTAATGAAAAACTGTTTTTT. It is translated as CATSSDRGRSTNEKLFF.

The chain recombines TRBV19 with TRBJ1-5; TRBD1 matches 7 bases. The CDR3 totals 13 residues. Germline values: CDR1 LNHDA, CDR2 SQIVND (reference sequence). The V and J ends lost 5 bases and 6 bases, in that order; junction bases with no gene match: 4. CDR3 in DNA: TGTGCCAGTAGTGACCAGGGGGTTCAGCCCCAGCATTTT. Translation gives CASSDQGVQPQHF.

This clone was seen more than once but under ten times. V gene TRBV2 combines with J gene TRBJ2-7; D gene unclear. The CDR3 runs to 12 residues. Germline CDR1 SNHLY, CDR2 FYNNEI. Trimming cost V 8 bases and J 4 bases, with 12 bases left between them. The CDR3 region has the DNA TGTGCCAGCGGTTACAGAAGTTACGAGCAGTACTTC. Its translation: CASGYRSYEQYF.

V gene TRBV5-4 combines with J gene TRBJ2-3; D gene unclear. This CDR3 has 15 residues. Germline V gene data show CDR1 as SGHNT and CDR2 as YYREEE (reference sequence). Trimming took 4 bases from V and 0 from J, leaving 12 bases between them. CDR3 sequence (DNA): TGTGCCAGCAGCATGGAAACCCTTAGCACAGATACGCAGTATTTT. Amino acids: CASSMETLSTDTQYF.

V gene TRBV5-8 combines with J gene TRBJ1-5, with 7 bases matching TRBD1. The CDR3 spans 15 residues. Trimming cost V 4 bases and J 4 bases; bases outside gene matches: 8. CDR1 and CDR2 from the germline V gene are SGHTS and YDEGEE. The CDR3 is CASSPGTVNNQPQHF. CDR3 DNA sequence: TGTGCCAGCAGCCCAGGGACAGTTAATAATCAGCCCCAGCATTTT. Combining the CDR3 with reference TRBV5-8 and TRBJ1-5 gives the whole variable domain EAGVTQSPTHLIKTRGQQATLRCSPISGHTSVYWYQQALGLGLQFLLWYDEGEERNRGNFPPRFSGRQFPNYSSELNVNALELEDSALYLCASSPGTVNNQPQHFGDGTRLSIL.

This clone was counted once. The chain uses TRBV6-6 and TRBJ2-1; D is uncertain. The V end lost 6 bases, the J end lost 3 bases, and 15 bases lay between the germline ends. This CDR3 contains 15 residues. Looked up from germline, CDR1 is MNHNY and CDR2 is SVGAGI (reference sequence). CDR3 sequence (DNA): TGTGCCAGCAGAATCTACCGGACGGGCTACAATGAGCAGTTCTTC. Encoded protein: CASRIYRTGYNEQFF.

The V and J genes are TRBV29-1 and TRBJ2-7; D is unclear. The CDR3 covers 11 residues. The germline V and J ends were trimmed by 4 bases and 6 bases, with 10 bases remaining between them. Germline CDR1 is SQVTM and CDR2 is ANQGSEA. The chain's CDR3 is CSVADATEQYF. The CDR3 DNA is TGCAGCGTTGCTGACGCTACCGAGCAGTACTTC.